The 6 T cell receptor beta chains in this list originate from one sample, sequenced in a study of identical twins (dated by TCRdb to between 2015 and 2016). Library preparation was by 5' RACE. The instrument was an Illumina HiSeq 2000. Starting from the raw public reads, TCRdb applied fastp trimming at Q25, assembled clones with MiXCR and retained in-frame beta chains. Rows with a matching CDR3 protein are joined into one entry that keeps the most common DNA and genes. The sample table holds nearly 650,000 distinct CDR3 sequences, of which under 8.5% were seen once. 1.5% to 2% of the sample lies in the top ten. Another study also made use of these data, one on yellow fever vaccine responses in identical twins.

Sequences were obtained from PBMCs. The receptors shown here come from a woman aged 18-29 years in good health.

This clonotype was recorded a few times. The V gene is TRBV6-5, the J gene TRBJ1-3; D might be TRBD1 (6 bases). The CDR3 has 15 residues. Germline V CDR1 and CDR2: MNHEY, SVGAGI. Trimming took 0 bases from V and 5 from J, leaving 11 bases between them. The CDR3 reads CASSYSEGGRNTIYF. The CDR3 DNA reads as TGTGCCAGCAGTTACTCGGAAGGGGGTCGAAACACCATATATTTT.

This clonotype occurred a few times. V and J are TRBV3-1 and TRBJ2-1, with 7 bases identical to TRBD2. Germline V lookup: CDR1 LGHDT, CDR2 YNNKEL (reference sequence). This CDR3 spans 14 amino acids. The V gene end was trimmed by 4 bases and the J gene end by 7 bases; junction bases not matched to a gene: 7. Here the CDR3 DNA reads TGTGCCAGCAGCCGCCGGGCGGGGGATAATGAGCAGTTCTTC. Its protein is CASSRRAGDNEQFF.

The CDR3 DNA is TGTGCCAGCAGTCCCTCCCCGGGGACAGTTAACGGGGAGCTGTTTTTT. Residues: CASSPSPGTVNGELFF. V and J are TRBV12-3 or TRBV12-4 and TRBJ2-2; TRBD1 matches 7 bases. Losses at the gene ends were 5 bases for V and 7 bases for J; bases not matched to a gene: 13. The CDR3 is made up of 16 amino acids.

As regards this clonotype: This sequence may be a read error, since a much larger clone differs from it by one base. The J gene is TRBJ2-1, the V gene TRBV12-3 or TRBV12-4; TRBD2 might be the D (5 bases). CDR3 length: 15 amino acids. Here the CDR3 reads CASSLHGMTYNQQFF. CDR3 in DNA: TGTGCCAGCAGTTTACACGGGATGACCTACAATCAGCAGTTCTTC.

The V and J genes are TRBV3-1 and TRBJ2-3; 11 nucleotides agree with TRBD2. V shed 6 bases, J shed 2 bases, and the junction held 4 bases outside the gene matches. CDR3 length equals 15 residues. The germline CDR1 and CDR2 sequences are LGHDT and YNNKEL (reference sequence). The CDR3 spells CASRIAGGPTDTQYF. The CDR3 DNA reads TGTGCCAGCAGAATAGCGGGAGGGCCCACAGATACGCAGTATTTT.

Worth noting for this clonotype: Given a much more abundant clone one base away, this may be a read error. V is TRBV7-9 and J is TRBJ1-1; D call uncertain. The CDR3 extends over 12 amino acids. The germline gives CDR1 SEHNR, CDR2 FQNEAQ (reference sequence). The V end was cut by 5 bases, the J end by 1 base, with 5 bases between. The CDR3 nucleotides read TGTGCCAGCAGCCGGAGGAACACTGAAGCTTTCTTT. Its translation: CASSRRNTEAFF.